Detailed here is one TCR beta chain. The data derive from a study of blood T cell repertoires in COVID-19. Study details: Collection of acute and convalescent COVID-19 samples took place in the United States, Italy and Spain. T cells, B-cell-depleted T cells, or PBMCs supplied cDNA or gDNA.

Per the study methods: It was from reference gene primer amplification that nucleated cell counts were estimated. Some clones are missing from TCRdb's copy, which holds only in-frame ones; the method was immunoSEQ multiplex PCR. The DNA gave D and trimming, while V, J and clone size come from that table. The sample carries 110,000 or so clones, 81% recorded once. Germline assignment: CDR1 SNHLY and CDR2 FYNNEI. The CDR3 is 15 residues long. V lost 7 bases to trimming and J lost 1 base, with 13 bases between them. The chain combines TRBV2 with TRBJ2-2; D may be TRBD1 (6 bases). The specimen was peripheral blood. The sequence came from a man aged 50-59 years with acute or convalescent COVID-19. DNA for the CDR3: TGTGCCAGCACCCCACAGGGCCTGAACACCGGGGAGCTGTTTTTT. It encodes CASTPQGLNTGELFF.